This TCR beta chain was sequenced for a study of response to subunit inactivated influenza vaccine. TCRdb reprocessed the RT-PCR reads via MiXCR and lists one record per CDR3 protein. The data contain around 850,000 distinct CDR3 sequences, roughly 18% of them seen just once; the ten biggest clones take up roughly 11%. Comment on this clonotype: The antigen remains undetermined.

Overall study findings and caveats: Seasonal influenza vaccination, on each occasion, was suggested by the authors to recruit few new T cells.

Trimming cost V 5 bases and J 1 base, with 15 bases left between them. Germline V CDR1 and CDR2: SGHRS, YFSETQ. This CDR3 has 16 residues. The clonotype comes from a man aged 50-60 years who received an inactivated influenza vaccine. The chain joins TRBV5-1 to TRBJ2-2; a weak D match, TRBD2 (5 bases). The input for sequencing was PBMCs from blood, taken less than 6 days after vaccination. CDR3 sequence reads: CASSSYSRVNTGELFF. CDR3 coding DNA: TGCGCCAGCAGTTCCTATTCGCGGGTGAACACCGGGGAGCTGTTTTTT.